A single sample gave rise to the 26 T cell receptor beta chains below, sequenced in a study of T cells in localized non-small cell lung cancer. Here immunoSEQ multiplex PCR was the method, and the copy in TCRdb shows in-frame clones only, minus some. The table records 1,200 or so clones, approximately 20% of them present only once. Sequences were derived from normal lung tissue next to the tumor, sampled before any cancer treatment. The receptors were sampled from an older female donor with stage I squamous cell lung carcinoma.

This clone was seen a few times. DNA of the CDR3: TGTGCCAGCAGCTTCACAGGGTTGGACTATGGCTACACCTTC. It is translated as CASSFTGLDYGYTF. The V call is TRBV11-3, the J call TRBJ1-2; tentative D call: TRBD1 (6 bases). The V and J ends lost 3 bases and 3 bases respectively, with 11 bases between them. CDR3 size: 14 residues. Germline V gene sequence: CDR1 SGHNT, CDR2 YENEEA.

There are a few counts of this clone. The genes are TRBV19 and TRBJ1-1; D may be TRBD1 (6 bases). This CDR3 contains 13 residues. Trimming took off 5 bases at V and 1 base at J, with 8 bases between the two ends. The germline V gene encodes CDR1 LNHDA and CDR2 SQIVND (reference sequence). The CDR3 protein is CASSGQRNTEAFF. CDR3 DNA sequence: TGTGCCAGTAGTGGACAGAGGAACACTGAAGCTTTCTTT. The entire variable domain, with the rest obtained from reference TRBV19 and TRBJ1-1, is as follows: DGGITQSPKYLFRKEGQNVTLSCEQNLNHDAMYWYRQDPGQGLRLIYYSQIVNDFQKGDIAEGYSVSREKKESFPLTVTSAQKNPTAFYLCASSGQRNTEAFFGQGTRLTVV.

CDR3 in amino acids: CSAWSAGEADEQYF. CDR3 in DNA: TGCAGCGCTTGGTCGGCAGGGGAAGCCGACGAGCAGTACTTC. This chain joins TRBV29-1 and TRBJ2-7; weak D call: TRBD1 (6 bases). Germline V gene lookup returns CDR1 SQVTM and CDR2 ANQGSEA. Trimming removed 7 bases from V and 5 bases from J, with 21 bases in between. The CDR3 covers 14 residues.

This clone was seen only a few times. V is TRBV6-8 and J is TRBJ2-6, with D uncertain. Between the trimmed V and J ends, which lost 6 bases and 1 base, there was a span of 10 bases. Germline V gene sequence: CDR1 MNHGY, CDR2 SAAAGT. The CDR3 is made up of 15 amino acids. CDR3 protein: CASSRLQSGANVLTF. In nucleotides, the CDR3 is TGTGCCAGCAGCCGACTGCAATCTGGGGCCAACGTCCTGACTTTC.

This clone was seen a handful of times. The chain carries TRBV6-8 and TRBJ1-5; D gene ambiguous. Per germline, CDR1 MNHGY and CDR2 SAAAGT. V dropped 0 bases and J dropped 6 bases, with 9 bases sitting between them. CDR3 length: 14 amino acids. This CDR3 is CASSYSDARQPQHF. The DNA for the CDR3 is TGTGCCAGCAGTTACTCGGATGCTCGTCAGCCCCAGCATTTT.

This clone was seen only a few times. This rearrangement joins TRBV6-8 to TRBJ2-5; D ambiguous. Germline CDR1 reads MNHGY; CDR2 reads SAAAGT. The ends were cut back, 8 bases at V and 7 bases at J, with 20 bases in the middle. This CDR3 has 14 residues. This CDR3 is CASGKPDVDGTQYF. CDR3 sequence (DNA): TGTGCCAGCGGGAAGCCGGACGTGGACGGGACCCAGTACTTC.

This clone appeared a few times. V is TRBV11-3 and J is TRBJ2-7, with 11 bases matching TRBD2. Germline CDR1 reads SGHNT; CDR2 reads YENEEA. V shed 4 bases and J 7 bases; nucleotides not matched to a gene: 21. The CDR3 spans 19 residues. The CDR3 DNA sequence: TGTGCCAGCAGCTCGACAGCGTTCCTAGCGGGAGGCGTAGGGGGGGAGCAGTACTTC. It encodes CASSSTAFLAGGVGGEQYF.

This clone is medium-sized within its sample. The CDR3 here is CASSSTGILRNTQYF. For the CDR3, the DNA is TGTGCCAGCAGTTCCACAGGGATACTCAGGAATACGCAGTATTTT. The J gene is TRBJ2-3, the V gene TRBV6-8; perhaps TRBD1 as D (6 bases). CDR1 is MNHGY and CDR2 is SAAAGT in the germline V gene. The CDR3 runs to 15 residues. The V end was cut by 4 bases, the J end by 7 bases, with 18 bases between.

The chain carries TRBV6-8 and TRBJ2-7; the match to TRBD1 covers 9 bases. V was clipped by 6 bases and J by 3 bases; unmatched bases: 9. Germline V lookup: CDR1 MNHGY, CDR2 SAAAGT. The CDR3 is 15 residues long. In nucleotides, the CDR3 is TGTGCCAGCAGCCTCGGGACAGGGAGGATCTACGAGCAGTACTTC. Amino acid sequence: CASSLGTGRIYEQYF.

This chain connects TRBV6-8 to TRBJ1-1, with D possibly TRBD1 on 5 matching bases. Trimming cost V 0 bases and J 4 bases, with 12 bases left between them. This CDR3 is 15 amino acids long. From germline, CDR1 is MNHGY and CDR2 SAAAGT. DNA for the CDR3: TGTGCCAGCAGTTACTCAGGGGCCGAGGGCACTGAAGCTTTCTTT. Translation: CASSYSGAEGTEAFF.

The chain combines TRBV11-3 with TRBJ2-3; weak D call: TRBD1 (5 bases). V was clipped by 4 bases and J by 3 bases, with 11 bases between them. Germline-derived CDR1 and CDR2 are SGHNT and YENEEA. The CDR3 length is 14 residues. CDR3 sequence (DNA): TGTGCCAGCAGCTCGTGGCCAGGGACAGATACGCAGTATTTT. Its translation: CASSSWPGTDTQYF. The variable domain in full, completed from reference TRBV11-3 and TRBJ2-3, reads EAGVVQSPRYKIIEKKQPVAFWCNPISGHNTLYWYLQNLGQGPELLIRYENEEAVDDSQLPKDRFSAERLKGVDSTLKIQPAELGDSAVYLCASSSWPGTDTQYFGPGTRLTVL.

This clone was seen a few times. The V and J genes are TRBV19 and TRBJ2-1; TRBD2 agrees at 7 bases. This CDR3 is 17 amino acids long. CDR1 is LNHDA, CDR2 SQIVND, per germline (reference sequence). V was clipped by 0 bases and J by 1 base; unmatched bases: 6. Here the CDR3 reads CASSIDLPSGSYNEQFF. CDR3 coding DNA: TGTGCCAGTAGTATAGATCTGCCTAGCGGATCCTACAATGAGCAGTTCTTC. The variable domain in full, completed from reference TRBV19 and TRBJ2-1, reads DGGITQSPKYLFRKEGQNVTLSCEQNLNHDAMYWYRQDPGQGLRLIYYSQIVNDFQKGDIAEGYSVSREKKESFPLTVTSAQKNPTAFYLCASSIDLPSGSYNEQFFGPGTRLTVL.

This clone turned up a few times. V usage is TRBV29-1 and J usage is TRBJ1-1; D is possibly TRBD1 (6 bases). V lost 4 bases to trimming and J lost 1 base, with 13 bases between them. This CDR3 contains 14 residues. Germline loops: CDR1 SQVTM, CDR2 ANQGSEA. Here the CDR3 reads CSVGGGYGNTEAFF. The CDR3 nucleotides read TGCAGCGTTGGAGGGGGTTACGGGAACACTGAAGCTTTCTTT.

The chain recombines TRBV11-3 with TRBJ2-7; TRBD2 matches 7 bases. V gave up 6 bases and J gave up 2 bases; unmatched junction bases: 10. This CDR3 is 15 amino acids long. Germline CDR1 reads SGHNT; CDR2 reads YENEEA. CDR3 bases: TGTGCCAGCAGTTCGGTGGGAGGGCCGGCCTACGAGCAGTACTTC. Amino acid sequence: CASSSVGGPAYEQYF.

The rearrangement uses TRBV9 and TRBJ1-4; 7 bases line up with TRBD1. The CDR3 totals 12 residues. The J segment lost 7 bases and the V segment lost 7 bases, leaving 4 bases of the junction unmatched. CDR1 is SGDLS and CDR2 is YYNGEE in the germline V gene. The DNA for the CDR3 is TGTGCCAGCGATGACAGGGCTGAAAAACTGTTTTTT. This gives the protein CASDDRAEKLFF.

J is TRBJ1-2 and V is TRBV9; possible D gene TRBD1, 6 bases. The CDR3 is 14 amino acids. CDR1 is SGDLS and CDR2 is YYNGEE in the germline V gene. Trimming took off 6 bases at V and 3 bases at J, with 15 bases between the two ends. The CDR3 is CASTREAGDYGYTF. CDR3 nucleotides: TGTGCCAGCACCAGGGAGGCAGGGGACTATGGCTACACCTTC.

The chain combines TRBV15 with TRBJ2-1; 11 nucleotides agree with TRBD2. Losses at the gene ends were 3 bases for V and 7 bases for J; bases not matched to a gene: 11. The CDR3 covers 17 residues. Germline-derived CDR1 and CDR2 are LNHNV and YYDKDF (reference sequence). The CDR3 DNA is TGTGCCACCAGCAGCGACCAACTAGCGGGAGTCCCTAATGAGCAGTTCTTC. Its translation is CATSSDQLAGVPNEQFF.

This chain joins TRBV5-1 and TRBJ2-1, with D possibly matching TRBD1 (6 bases). This CDR3 contains 15 residues. Germline CDR1 SGHRS, CDR2 YFSETQ. V gave up 4 bases and J gave up 9 bases, with 20 bases separating them. CDR3 protein: CASSLDGARGGEQFF. As DNA, the CDR3 is TGCGCCAGCAGCCTGGACGGGGCTCGAGGGGGTGAGCAGTTCTTC.

In its sample, this clone was seen a few times. The V and J genes are TRBV10-3 and TRBJ2-7; the match to TRBD1 covers 9 bases. With 0 bases clipped from V and 5 bases from J, the junction kept 5 bases outside the gene matches. CDR3 length: 15 amino acids. Germline CDR1 ENHRY, CDR2 SYGVKD. The CDR3 nucleotides read TGTGCCATCAGTGAGTCTATGGACAGGGGCCACGAGCAGTACTTC. Translation gives CAISESMDRGHEQYF.

This clone has a handful of counts. The chain couples TRBV1 to TRBJ2-6; the tabulated D call, TRBD1, remains unverified against the DNA. TRBV1 constitutes a pseudogene. The CDR3 spans 19 residues. CDR3 sequence (DNA): TGCGCCAGCAGCCAAGACATTTTGGGACAGGCGGCTGGGGCCAACGTCCTGACTTTC. Amino acids: CASSQDILGQAAGANVLTF.

The chain links TRBV6-8 to TRBJ2-3, with TRBD1 matching over 10 bases. Germline V gene lookup returns CDR1 MNHGY and CDR2 SAAAGT. The CDR3 spans 16 residues. V gave up 5 bases and J gave up 4 bases; unmatched junction bases: 9. The CDR3 DNA follows: TGTGCCAGCAGTCAGCGGACAGGGGGTGCGGCAGATACGCAGTATTTT. It yields the protein CASSQRTGGAADTQYF.

The rearrangement joins TRBV19 to TRBJ2-3; possible D gene TRBD2, 6 bases. The CDR3 runs 15 residues. V lost 2 bases, J lost 2 bases, and 11 bases lay in between. Per the germline V gene, CDR1 is LNHDA and CDR2 is SQIVND (reference sequence). DNA of the CDR3: TGTGCCAGTAGTATACCTGGACTATCCACAGATACGCAGTATTTT. It is translated as CASSIPGLSTDTQYF. Based on the CDR3 plus reference TRBV19 and TRBJ2-3, the full variable domain is DGGITQSPKYLFRKEGQNVTLSCEQNLNHDAMYWYRQDPGQGLRLIYYSQIVNDFQKGDIAEGYSVSREKKESFPLTVTSAQKNPTAFYLCASSIPGLSTDTQYFGPGTRLTVL.

By share of the sample, this clone is large. V usage is TRBV11-3 and J usage is TRBJ2-2; TRBD2 aligns across 14 bases. CDR1 and CDR2 from the germline V gene are SGHNT and YENEEA. The CDR3 consists of 20 residues. Trimming took 0 bases from V and 1 from J; bases not matched to a gene: 7. As DNA, the CDR3 is TGTGCCAGCAGCTTAGATGCCCGACTAGCGGGAGGGAGGAACACCGGGGAGCTGTTTTTT. Its protein product is CASSLDARLAGGRNTGELFF.

The chain links TRBV7-2 to TRBJ2-3; possibly TRBD2 for D (7 bases). Germline CDR1 SGHTA, CDR2 FQGNSA. The V end lost 10 bases, the J end lost 6 bases, and 17 bases lay between the germline ends. This CDR3 contains 13 residues. The CDR3 region has the DNA TGTGCCATAGAGCGGGGAGGGGGTGATACGCAGTATTTT. The encoded protein is CAIERGGGDTQYF.

The rearrangement uses TRBV10-1 and TRBJ2-3, with D unresolved. V lost 3 bases to trimming and J lost 1 base, with 5 bases between them. The CDR3 covers 13 residues. Germline CDR1 and CDR2: WNHNN and SYGVQD (reference sequence). The CDR3 loop is CASSEGGTDTQYF. CDR3 nucleotide sequence: TGCGCCAGCAGTGAAGGAGGCACAGATACGCAGTATTTT.

This clone was detected a few times. The chain combines TRBV12-5 with TRBJ1-5; D call uncertain. The V gene's germline CDR1 is LGHNT and CDR2 FRNRAP. The CDR3 runs 13 residues. The DNA of the CDR3 is TGTGCCAGCACGACACTAGAGCGCCAGCCCCAGCATTTT. Translating gives CASTTLERQPQHF.